This record covers a single T cell receptor beta chain. Antigen: not known. These data belong to a study of somatic mutations in cytotoxic T cells in rheumatoid arthritis. Study as a whole: Right after diagnosis, and before any treatment had started, patient peripheral blood (about 27 ml EDTA) was drawn. Study-wide findings and caveats: CD8+ clonality increased with age in rheumatoid arthritis patients but not in healthy controls.

Germline values: CDR1 KGHSH, CDR2 LQKENI. With 5 bases clipped from V and 6 bases from J, the junction kept 7 bases outside the gene matches. This CDR3 comprises 15 residues. The table came from immunoSEQ multiplex PCR; TCRdb's copy has only in-frame clones and leaves some out. Here the sample spans 6,500 to 9,000 clones, 70% to 80% being singletons. The chain is built from TRBV18 and TRBJ2-3, with TRBD2 matching 11 bases. The receptor was isolated from an adult with rheumatoid arthritis. The sequenced sample was CD8+ T cells sorted from blood. The chain's CDR3 is CASSSTSGAGDTQYF. In nucleotides, the CDR3 is TGTGCCAGCTCATCGACTAGCGGGGCAGGGGATACGCAGTATTTT. The variable domain in full, with the rest retrieved from reference TRBV18 and TRBJ2-3, is NAGVMQNPRHLVRRRGQEARLRCSPMKGHSHVYWYRQLPEEGLKFMVYLQKENIIDESGMPKERFSAEFPKEGPSILRIQQVVRGDSAAYFCASSSTSGAGDTQYFGPGTRLTVL.